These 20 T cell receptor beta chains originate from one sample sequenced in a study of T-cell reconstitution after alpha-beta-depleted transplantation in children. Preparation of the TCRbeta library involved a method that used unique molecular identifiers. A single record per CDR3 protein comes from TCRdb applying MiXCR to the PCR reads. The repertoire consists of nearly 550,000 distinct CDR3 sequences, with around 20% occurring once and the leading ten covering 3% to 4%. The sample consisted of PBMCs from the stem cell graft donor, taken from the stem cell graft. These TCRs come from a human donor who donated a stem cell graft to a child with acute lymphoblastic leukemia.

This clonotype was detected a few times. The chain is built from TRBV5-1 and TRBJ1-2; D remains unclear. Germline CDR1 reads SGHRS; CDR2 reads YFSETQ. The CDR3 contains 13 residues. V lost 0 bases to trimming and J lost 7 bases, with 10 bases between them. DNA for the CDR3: TGCGCCAGCAGCTTGGAGGGTAGTGGTGGCTACACCTTC. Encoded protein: CASSLEGSGGYTF.

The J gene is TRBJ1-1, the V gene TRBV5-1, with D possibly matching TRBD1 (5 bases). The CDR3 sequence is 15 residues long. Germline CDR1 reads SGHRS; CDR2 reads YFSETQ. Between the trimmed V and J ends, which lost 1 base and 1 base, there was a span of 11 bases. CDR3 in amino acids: CASSLSGVGNTEAFF. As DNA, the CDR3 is TGCGCCAGCAGCTTGTCGGGGGTCGGGAACACTGAAGCTTTCTTT.

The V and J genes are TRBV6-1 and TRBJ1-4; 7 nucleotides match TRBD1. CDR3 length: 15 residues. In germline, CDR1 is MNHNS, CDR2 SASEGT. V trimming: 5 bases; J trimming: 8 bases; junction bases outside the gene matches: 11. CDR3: CASSPTGAPGEKLFF. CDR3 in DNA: TGTGCCAGCAGTCCCACAGGGGCTCCAGGCGAAAAACTGTTTTTT.

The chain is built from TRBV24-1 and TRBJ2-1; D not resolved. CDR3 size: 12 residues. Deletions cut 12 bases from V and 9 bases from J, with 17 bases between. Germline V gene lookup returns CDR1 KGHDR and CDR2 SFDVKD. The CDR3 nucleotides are TGTGCCGTTTCCCGTCCCCCAGGTGAGCAGTTCTTC. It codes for CAVSRPPGEQFF.

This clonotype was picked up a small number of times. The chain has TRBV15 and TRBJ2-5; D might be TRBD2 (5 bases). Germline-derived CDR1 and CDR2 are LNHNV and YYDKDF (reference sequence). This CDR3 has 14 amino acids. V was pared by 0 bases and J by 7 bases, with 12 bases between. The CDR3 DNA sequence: TGTGCCACCAGCAGAGATCACCAGGCGGGGACCCAGTACTTC. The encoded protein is CATSRDHQAGTQYF. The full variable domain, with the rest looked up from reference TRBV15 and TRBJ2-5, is DAMVIQNPRYQVTQFGKPVTLSCSQTLNHNVMYWYQQKSSQAPKLLFHYYDKDFNNEADTPDNFQSRRPNTSFCFLDIRSPGLGDTAMYLCATSRDHQAGTQYFGPGTRLLVL.

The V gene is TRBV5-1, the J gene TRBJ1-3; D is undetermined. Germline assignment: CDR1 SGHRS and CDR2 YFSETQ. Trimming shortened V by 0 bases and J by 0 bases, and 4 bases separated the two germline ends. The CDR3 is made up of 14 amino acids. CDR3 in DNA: TGCGCCAGCAGCTTGGGCCACTCTGGAAACACCATATATTTT. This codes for CASSLGHSGNTIYF.

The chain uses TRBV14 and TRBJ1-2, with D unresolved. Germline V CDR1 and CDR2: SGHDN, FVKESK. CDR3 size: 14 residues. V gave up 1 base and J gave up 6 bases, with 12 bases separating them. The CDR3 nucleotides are TGTGCCAGCAGCCAAGTACCGTGGAGGCATGGCTACACCTTC. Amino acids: CASSQVPWRHGYTF.

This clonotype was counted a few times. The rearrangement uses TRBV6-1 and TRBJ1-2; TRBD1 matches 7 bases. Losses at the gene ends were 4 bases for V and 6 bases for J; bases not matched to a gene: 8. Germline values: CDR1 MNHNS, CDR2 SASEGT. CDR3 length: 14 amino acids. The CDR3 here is CASSGQGEENGYTF. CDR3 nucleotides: TGTGCCAGCAGTGGACAGGGTGAGGAGAATGGCTACACCTTC.

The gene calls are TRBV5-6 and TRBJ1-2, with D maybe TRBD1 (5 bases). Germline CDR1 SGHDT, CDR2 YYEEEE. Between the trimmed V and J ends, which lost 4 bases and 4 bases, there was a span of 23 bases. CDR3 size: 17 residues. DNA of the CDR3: TGTGCCAGCAGCACCAAGGGAGGGGCACGGTATCGCTATGGCTACACCTTC. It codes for CASSTKGGARYRYGYTF.

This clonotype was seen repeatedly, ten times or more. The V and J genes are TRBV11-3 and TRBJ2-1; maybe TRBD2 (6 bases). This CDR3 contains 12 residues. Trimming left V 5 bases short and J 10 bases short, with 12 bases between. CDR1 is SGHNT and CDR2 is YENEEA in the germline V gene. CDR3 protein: CASSPRRDEQFF. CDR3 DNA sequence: TGTGCCAGCAGCCCACGGCGGGACGAGCAGTTCTTC.

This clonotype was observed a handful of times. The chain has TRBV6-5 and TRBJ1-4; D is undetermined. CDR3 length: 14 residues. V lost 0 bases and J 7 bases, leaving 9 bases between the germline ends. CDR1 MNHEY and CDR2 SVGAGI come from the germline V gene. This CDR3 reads CASSYSGMREKLFF. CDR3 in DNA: TGTGCCAGCAGTTACTCGGGGATGCGTGAAAAACTGTTTTTT.

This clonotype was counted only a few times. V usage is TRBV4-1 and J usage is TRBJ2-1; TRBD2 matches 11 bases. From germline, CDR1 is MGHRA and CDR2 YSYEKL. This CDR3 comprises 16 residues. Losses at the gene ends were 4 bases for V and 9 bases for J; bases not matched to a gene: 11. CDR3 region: CASSRVAGGRSGEQFF. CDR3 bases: TGCGCCAGCAGCCGAGTAGCGGGAGGGCGTTCGGGTGAGCAGTTCTTC.

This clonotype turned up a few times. CDR3 sequence (DNA): TGTGCCAGCGACCCAGGGGTAGGGGGGGTCTACGAGCAGTACTTC. As protein: CASDPGVGGVYEQYF. V usage is TRBV7-9 and J usage is TRBJ2-7, with D possibly matching TRBD2 (7 bases). The CDR3 has 15 residues. Between the trimmed V and J ends, which lost 8 bases and 3 bases, there was a span of 20 bases. Germline lookup yields CDR1 SEHNR and CDR2 FQNEAQ (reference sequence). Full variable domain (remainder filled in from reference TRBV7-9 and TRBJ2-7): DTGVSQNPRHKITKRGQNVTFRCDPISEHNRLYWYRQTLGQGPEFLTYFQNEAQLEKSRLLSDRFSAERPKGSFSTLEIQRTEQGDSAMYLCASDPGVGGVYEQYFGPGTRLTVT.

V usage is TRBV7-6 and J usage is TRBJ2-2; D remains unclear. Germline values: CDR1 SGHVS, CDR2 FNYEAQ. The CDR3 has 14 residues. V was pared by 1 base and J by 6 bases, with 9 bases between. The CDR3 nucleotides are TGTGCCAGCAGCTTAGTTAACATGGCCGGGGAGCTGTTTTTT. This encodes CASSLVNMAGELFF.

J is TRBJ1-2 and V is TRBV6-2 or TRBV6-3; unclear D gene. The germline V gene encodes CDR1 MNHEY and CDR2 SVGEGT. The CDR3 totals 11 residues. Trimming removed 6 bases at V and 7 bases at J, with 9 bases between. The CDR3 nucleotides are TGTGCCAGCAGGAACCCTGGTGGCTACACCTTC. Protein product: CASRNPGGYTF.

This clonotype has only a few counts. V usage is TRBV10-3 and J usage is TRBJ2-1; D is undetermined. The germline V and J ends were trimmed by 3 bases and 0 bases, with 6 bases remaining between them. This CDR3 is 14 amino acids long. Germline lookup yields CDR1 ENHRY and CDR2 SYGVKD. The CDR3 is CAISEAYSYNEQFF. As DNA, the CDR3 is TGTGCCATCAGTGAAGCGTACTCCTACAATGAGCAGTTCTTC.

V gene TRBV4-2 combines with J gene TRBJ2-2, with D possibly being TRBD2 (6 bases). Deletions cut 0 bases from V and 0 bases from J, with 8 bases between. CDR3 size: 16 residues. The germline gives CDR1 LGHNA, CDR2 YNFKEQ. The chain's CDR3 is CASSQEGLTNTGELFF. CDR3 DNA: TGTGCCAGCAGCCAAGAGGGACTTACGAACACCGGGGAGCTGTTTTTT.

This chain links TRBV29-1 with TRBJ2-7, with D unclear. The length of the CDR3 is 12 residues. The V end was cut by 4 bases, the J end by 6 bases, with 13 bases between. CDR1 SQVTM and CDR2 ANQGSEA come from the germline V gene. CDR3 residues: CSVVEPAREQYF. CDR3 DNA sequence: TGCAGCGTTGTGGAGCCAGCCCGCGAGCAGTACTTC.

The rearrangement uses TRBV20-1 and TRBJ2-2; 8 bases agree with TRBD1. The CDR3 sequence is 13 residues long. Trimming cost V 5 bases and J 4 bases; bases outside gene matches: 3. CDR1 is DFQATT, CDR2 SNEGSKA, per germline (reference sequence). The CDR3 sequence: CSAGQGSTGELFF. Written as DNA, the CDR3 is TGCAGTGCTGGACAGGGCAGCACCGGGGAGCTGTTTTTT.

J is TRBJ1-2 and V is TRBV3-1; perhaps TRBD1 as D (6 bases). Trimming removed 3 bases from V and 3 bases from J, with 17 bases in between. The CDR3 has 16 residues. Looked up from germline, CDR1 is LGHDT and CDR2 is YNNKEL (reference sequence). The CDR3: CASSQDLGGADYGYTF. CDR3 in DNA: TGTGCCAGCAGCCAGGACCTTGGGGGGGCTGACTATGGCTACACCTTC.